This passage covers 32 T cell receptor beta chains from one sample sequenced in a study of T cells in women clearing cervical HPV infection. The data were produced by immunoSEQ multiplex PCR, yet TCRdb's version contains in-frame clones alone and is incomplete. The sample table sets out about 27,000 clones. Sequences were obtained from blood buffy coat. Source of these receptors: a woman between 18 and 70 years old with a cervical HPV16 infection that either progressed to CIN3+ or cleared (not recorded which).

Concerning this clone itself: The read comes to an end 3 residues before the CDR3 does, leaving the germline J gene to fill in the end. The chain carries TRBV6-2 or TRBV6-3 and TRBJ2-7; 14 nucleotides match TRBD2. The CDR3 contains 17 residues. The germline gives CDR1 MNHEY, CDR2 SVGEGT. Unmatched junction bases numbered 7, after V lost 2 bases and J lost 4 bases. Incomplete CDR3 DNA: TGTGCCAGCAGTTACGGGGGGACTAGCGGGAGCTCGTACGAG. Amino acid sequence: CASSYGGTSGSSYE. The whole CDR3 sequence reads CASSYGGTSGSSYEQYF.

Comments on this clone: Read coverage stops 3 residues before the CDR3 terminus; the germline J gene supplies the remainder. The J gene is TRBJ2-4, the V gene TRBV18; 10 nucleotides match TRBD2. The V gene end was trimmed by 4 bases and the J gene end by 6 bases; junction bases not matched to a gene: 3. CDR3 size: 14 residues. Looked up from germline, CDR1 is KGHSH and CDR2 is LQKENI. The CDR3 loop reads CASSRSSGGNIQYF. CDR3 DNA (partial): TGTGCCAGCTCACGGTCTAGCGGGGGAAACATT.

Comments on this clone: The read gets to within 3 residues of the CDR3 end, and the germline J gene fills in the rest. V and J are TRBV5-1 and TRBJ2-7; 13 positions agree with TRBD2. CDR1 is SGHRS, CDR2 YFSETQ, per germline. This CDR3 is built from 18 residues. After removal of 2 bases from V and 6 bases from J, the junction contained 14 bases not matched to a gene. The CDR3 reads CASSLGLAGVGPFSEQYF. Partial CDR3 DNA: TGCGCCAGCAGCTTAGGACTAGCGGGAGTGGGCCCTTTTAGCGAG.

Concerning this clone: The CDR3 extends 3 residues past the end of the read, so its final part is completed from the germline J gene. The rearrangement links TRBV9 to TRBJ2-5; 9 nucleotides agree with TRBD1. Trimming cost V 0 bases and J 4 bases; bases outside gene matches: 4. The CDR3 is made up of 15 amino acids. CDR1 SGDLS and CDR2 YYNGEE come from the germline V gene. CDR3 DNA (partial): TGTGCCAGCAGCGTAGTTTCGGACAGGGGAGAGACC. This translates into CASSVVSDRGET. The whole CDR3 region reads CASSVVSDRGETQYF. Together with reference TRBV9 and TRBJ2-5, the CDR3 gives the full variable domain: DSGVTQTPKHLITATGQRVTLRCSPRSGDLSVYWYQQSLDQGLQFLIQYYNGEERAKGNILERFSAQQFPDLHSELNLSSLELGDSALYFCASSVVSDRGETQYFGPGTRLLVL.

Of note for this clone: The CDR3 extends 3 residues past the end of the read, so its final part is completed from the germline J gene. The chain joins TRBV5-1 to TRBJ2-3; D perhaps matches TRBD1 (5 bases). Between the trimmed V and J ends, which lost 5 bases and 4 bases, there was a span of 8 bases. The germline CDR1 and CDR2 sequences are SGHRS and YFSETQ. The CDR3 sequence is 12 residues long. CDR3 sequence: CASRARADTQYF. The DNA read from the CDR3 is TGCGCCAGCAGAGCCAGGGCAGATACG.

About this clone: The CDR3 end falls 3 residues outside the read, so it is completed with the germline J gene. The rearrangement joins TRBV28 to TRBJ2-3; TRBD1 aligns across 8 bases. CDR1 is MDHEN, CDR2 SYDVKM, per germline. V lost 6 bases and J lost 1; bases outside the gene matches: 9. This CDR3 is 16 amino acids long. Partial CDR3 DNA: TGTGCCAGCAGAGACCCAGGGGGCGTCGGCACAGATACG. Translated, it gives CASRDPGGVGTDT. The full CDR3 protein reads CASRDPGGVGTDTQYF. Full variable domain (outside the CDR3, taken from reference TRBV28 and TRBJ2-3): DVKVTQSSRYLVKRTGEKVFLECVQDMDHENMFWYRQDPGLGLRLIYFSYDVKMKEKGDIPEGYSVSREKKERFSLILESASTNQTSMYLCASRDPGGVGTDTQYFGPGTRLTVL.

Points on this clone: The read terminates 3 residues before the CDR3 end, so the remaining end is supplied by the germline J gene. J is TRBJ1-4 and V is TRBV5-4; TRBD1 matches 8 bases. CDR1 is SGHNT and CDR2 is YYREEE in the germline V gene (reference sequence). The CDR3 spans 15 residues. V was clipped by 4 bases and J by 8 bases; unmatched bases: 10. The CDR3 here is CASSPRQGYGEKLFF. CDR3 DNA, as far as it was read: TGTGCCAGCAGCCCCAGACAGGGGTATGGAGAAAAA.

As concerns this clone: The CDR3 end is not reached by the read, which stops 3 residues before it; the germline J gene fills it in. This sequence joins TRBV30 and TRBJ1-2; D gene ambiguous. Germline-derived CDR1 and CDR2 are GTSNPN and SVGIG (reference sequence). CDR3 size: 12 residues. CDR3 amino acids: CAWSPQSLDYTF. The part of the CDR3 DNA that was read is TGTGCCTGGAGCCCCCAAAGCCTAGAC.

About this clone itself: The CDR3 end is not reached by the read, which stops 3 residues before it; the germline J gene fills it in. The rearrangement joins TRBV5-1 to TRBJ2-2, with 8 bases identical to TRBD1. V trimming: 7 bases; J trimming: 7 bases; junction bases outside the gene matches: 9. CDR3 length: 14 residues. Germline lookup yields CDR1 SGHRS and CDR2 YFSETQ. The covered CDR3 bases are TGCGCCAGCCAGGCAGGGGGCAGGAACGGGGAG. It translates to CASQAGGRNGE. The CDR3, in full, reads CASQAGGRNGELFF.

The CDR3 reads CASSVAGEGKLFF. The DNA read from the CDR3 is TGTGCCAGCAGCGTAGCAGGGGAGGGAAAA. The J gene is TRBJ1-4, the V gene TRBV9; tentatively, D is TRBD1 (6 bases). The read is 3 residues too short to cover the CDR3 end, so that end is filled in from the germline J gene. The V gene's germline CDR1 is SGDLS and CDR2 YYNGEE. Deletions cut 0 bases from V and 10 bases from J, with 10 bases between. This CDR3 is built from 13 residues.

On this clone itself: The read finishes 3 residues shy of the CDR3 end, and the germline J gene is used to complete it. The chain links TRBV27 to TRBJ2-7, with 8 bases matching TRBD2. J lost 2 bases, V lost 3 bases, and 3 bases had no gene match. Germline V CDR1 and CDR2: MNHEY, SMNVEV (reference sequence). The CDR3 is 14 residues long. This chain's CDR3 is CASSLRTSTYEQYF. The part of the CDR3 DNA that was read is TGTGCCAGCAGTTTGAGGACTAGCACCTACGAG.

Points on this clone: The read terminates 3 residues ahead of where the CDR3 ends, so the germline J gene completes it. The chain links TRBV7-7 to TRBJ2-1; TRBD2 matches 8 bases. CDR3 length equals 17 residues. The V segment lost 5 bases and the J segment 7 bases; nucleotides outside the gene matches: 16. The germline gives CDR1 SSHAT, CDR2 FNYEAQ (reference sequence). CDR3: CASSQSLAGGTINEQFF. The covered CDR3 bases are TGTGCCAGCAGCCAGTCCCTGGCGGGAGGCACCATAAATGAG.

A note on this clone: The sequence runs out 3 residues before the end of the CDR3; the remainder is reconstructed from the germline J gene. The rearrangement uses TRBV20-1 and TRBJ2-7; no clear D. Deletions cut 0 bases from V and 0 bases from J, with 12 bases between. In germline, CDR1 is DFQATT, CDR2 SNEGSKA (reference sequence). CDR3 length: 15 amino acids. The DNA read from the CDR3 is TGCAGTGCTAGAGATCTGAGCTCAACCTCCTACGAG. Translating gives CSARDLSSTSYE. The complete CDR3 protein is CSARDLSSTSYEQYF.

A remark on this clone: The read terminates 3 residues ahead of where the CDR3 ends, so the germline J gene completes it. The chain employs TRBV20-1 and TRBJ1-6; 8 bases agree with TRBD1. The germline V gene has CDR1 DFQATT and CDR2 SNEGSKA (reference sequence). V trimming: 1 base; J trimming: 7 bases; junction bases outside the gene matches: 6. The length of the CDR3 is 15 residues. This CDR3 is CSARARGLINSPLHF. The CDR3 bases that were read are TGCAGTGCTAGAGCCAGGGGGCTTATAAATTCACCC.

In terms of frequency, this clone is medium-sized (0.01 to 0.1%). From the germline J gene comes the end of the CDR3, since the read stops 3 residues before it. The chain combines TRBV7-8 with TRBJ2-5; D perhaps matches TRBD1 (6 bases). V gave up 3 bases and J gave up 0 bases, with 8 bases separating them. The CDR3 totals 14 residues. Germline assignment: CDR1 SGHVS and CDR2 FQNEAQ. CDR3 DNA (partial): TGTGCCAGCAGCTTTGGGACACACCAAGAGACC. Translating it yields CASSFGTHQET. In full, the CDR3 is CASSFGTHQETQYF.

To note about this clone: The sequenced fragment ends 3 residues before the CDR3 boundary, so the rest is inferred from the germline J gene. The chain employs TRBV20-1 and TRBJ2-2; 11 nucleotides align to TRBD1. This CDR3 has 14 amino acids. J was trimmed by 5 bases and V by 5 bases; bases with no gene match: 4. Germline V gene data show CDR1 as DFQATT and CDR2 as SNEGSKA (reference sequence). The CDR3 sequence is CSAPGTGGTGELFF. CDR3 bases read: TGCAGTGCTCCCGGGACAGGGGGAACCGGGGAG.

Comments on this clone: Sequencing ends 3 residues short of the CDR3 end; the germline J gene provides the rest. The rearrangement links TRBV29-1 to TRBJ1-6, with D possibly being TRBD1 (6 bases). Trimming took off 2 bases at V and 9 bases at J, with 17 bases between the two ends. Germline CDR1 SQVTM, CDR2 ANQGSEA. The CDR3 is made up of 15 amino acids. CDR3 sequence: CSVETRAGVSSPLHF. CDR3 DNA (partial): TGCAGCGTTGAAACTAGGGCAGGGGTAAGTTCACCC.

A remark on this clone: The read terminates 3 residues ahead of where the CDR3 ends, so the germline J gene completes it. This chain links TRBV19 with TRBJ2-1; 14 bases are shared with TRBD2. CDR1 is LNHDA and CDR2 is SQIVND in the germline V gene (reference sequence). Losses at the gene ends were 8 bases for V and 8 bases for J; bases not matched to a gene: 8. The CDR3 is 15 residues long. This CDR3 is CASPPTSGREDEQFF. The part of the CDR3 DNA that was read is TGTGCCAGTCCCCCGACTAGCGGGAGGGAGGATGAG.

The CDR3 is CASSLYDRVAQPQYF. CDR3 bases read: TGTGCCAGCAGCTTATACGACAGGGTAGCCCAGCCG. The rearrangement joins TRBV7-6 to TRBJ2-3; 7 nucleotides line up with TRBD1. The CDR3 extends 3 residues past the end of the read, so its final part is completed from the germline J gene. CDR1 and CDR2 from the germline V gene are SGHVS and FNYEAQ. This CDR3 has 15 amino acids.

About this clone itself: The read is 3 residues too short to cover the CDR3 end, so that end is filled in from the germline J gene. The chain links TRBV7-2 to TRBJ1-1; D call uncertain. Germline CDR1 SGHTA, CDR2 FQGNSA. This CDR3 is 13 amino acids long. CDR3 residues: CASSLDRGEKAFF. The DNA read from the CDR3 is TGTGCCAGCAGCTTAGATCGCGGGGAGAAA.

With respect to this clone: The read terminates 3 residues ahead of where the CDR3 ends, so the germline J gene completes it. V gene TRBV5-5 combines with J gene TRBJ1-1, with D uncertain. CDR3 length: 13 residues. Trimming shortened V by 0 bases and J by 5 bases, and 8 bases separated the two germline ends. Germline V gene sequence: CDR1 SGHKS, CDR2 YYEKEE (reference sequence). The CDR3 reads CASSLGGLTEAFF. The sequenced part of the CDR3 DNA is TGTGCCAGCAGCTTGGGCGGACTAACTGAA.

A note on this clone: The read ends 3 residues before the CDR3 terminus; that terminus is restored from the germline J gene. V and J are TRBV18 and TRBJ1-2; D is unresolved. This CDR3 has 16 residues. Germline V lookup: CDR1 KGHSH, CDR2 LQKENI. The part of the CDR3 DNA that was read is TGTGCCAGCTCACCCCCCGGAGCGGGAGGTTACAATGAC. Translated: CASSPPGAGGYND. The complete CDR3 protein is CASSPPGAGGYNDYTF.

According to its frequency, this clone is medium-sized. The read terminates 3 residues before the CDR3 end, so the remaining end is supplied by the germline J gene. This chain joins TRBV29-1 and TRBJ2-3, with 10 nucleotides matching TRBD2. The CDR3 sequence is 19 residues long. The germline gives CDR1 SQVTM, CDR2 ANQGSEA. CDR3 sequence: CSVELVLGASGGPEETQYF. The part of the CDR3 DNA that was read is TGCAGCGTTGAACTGGTTCTGGGTGCTAGCGGGGGACCCGAGGAGACG.

Remarks on this clone: The read stops 3 residues short of the end of the CDR3; the missing end is completed from the germline J gene. The rearrangement uses TRBV5-6 and TRBJ1-3; D remains unclear. Germline CDR1 SGHDT, CDR2 YYEEEE. Deletions cut 7 bases from V and 4 bases from J, with 12 bases between. This CDR3 has 13 residues. The CDR3 region is CASLGGSGNTIYF. The CDR3 bases that were read are TGTGCCAGCCTGGGCGGGTCCGGAAACACC.

In regard to this clone: The read terminates 3 residues ahead of where the CDR3 ends, so the germline J gene completes it. The chain is built from TRBV5-6 and TRBJ2-7, with 10 positions matching TRBD1. Unmatched junction bases numbered 4, after V lost 7 bases and J lost 3 bases. Per the germline V gene, CDR1 is SGHDT and CDR2 is YYEEEE. The CDR3 loop spans 13 amino acids. Partial CDR3 DNA: TGTGCCAGCGCCGGACAGGGGGTCTACGAG. Its translation is CASAGQGVYE. The CDR3 in its entirety is CASAGQGVYEQYF.

With respect to this clone: The read ends 3 residues shy of where the CDR3 ends; the end is completed using the germline J gene. The V gene is TRBV18, the J gene TRBJ1-4, with D possibly matching TRBD1 (5 bases). V lost 4 bases and J lost 0, with 9 bases in between. Germline V gene sequence: CDR1 KGHSH, CDR2 LQKENI. This CDR3 is built from 15 residues. The part of the CDR3 DNA that was read is TGTGCCAGCTCACAGACAGCCACAACTAATGAAAAA. Translating gives CASSQTATTNEK. Given in full, the CDR3 is CASSQTATTNEKLFF. The full variable domain, its missing parts supplied by reference TRBV18 and TRBJ1-4, is NAGVMQNPRHLVRRRGQEARLRCSPMKGHSHVYWYRQLPEEGLKFMVYLQKENIIDESGMPKERFSAEFPKEGPSILRIQQVVRGDSAAYFCASSQTATTNEKLFFGSGTQLSVL.

Regarding this clone: The sequence runs out 3 residues before the end of the CDR3; the remainder is reconstructed from the germline J gene. This chain uses TRBV23-1 with TRBJ2-3; maybe TRBD2 (5 bases). TRBV23-1 is noted as an ORF with a role that remains uncertain. There are 14 residues in the CDR3. V was cut by 4 bases and J by 2 bases, with 10 bases left in between. The CDR3 bases that were read are TGCGCCAGCAGTCTCAAGCGGATCACAGATACG. This encodes CASSLKRITDT. The whole CDR3 protein reads CASSLKRITDTQYF.

CDR3 bases read: TGTGCCAGTAGTATAGCGGATTCGGCGGGAGATACC. It is translated as CASSIADSAGDT. The CDR3 in full is CASSIADSAGDTYTF. The V and J genes are TRBV19 and TRBJ1-2, with D hard to call. The missing CDR3 end, 3 residues past where the read stops, is filled in from the germline J gene. Germline loops: CDR1 LNHDA, CDR2 SQIVND (reference sequence). The CDR3 loop spans 15 amino acids.

As to this clone: The CDR3 end is not reached by the read, which stops 3 residues before it; the germline J gene fills it in. This chain joins TRBV5-5 and TRBJ2-2; 9 bases fit TRBD1. There are 15 residues in the CDR3. V was pared by 0 bases and J by 4 bases, with 1 base of the junction left unmatched. CDR1 and CDR2 (germline): SGHKS, YYEKEE (reference sequence). The CDR3 loop reads CASSLGTGVTGELFF. CDR3 bases read: TGTGCCAGCAGCTTGGGGACAGGGGTCACCGGGGAG.

On this clone: The read ends 3 residues shy of where the CDR3 ends; the end is completed using the germline J gene. V usage is TRBV30 and J usage is TRBJ2-4; D possibly corresponds to TRBD2 (6 bases). The CDR3 extends over 11 amino acids. Germline V gene lookup returns CDR1 GTSNPN and CDR2 SVGIG (reference sequence). Here the CDR3 reads CAWSVGTLQYF. CDR3 DNA (partial): TGTGCCTGGAGTGTAGGGACTCTT.

Note on this clone: The missing CDR3 end, 3 residues past where the read stops, is filled in from the germline J gene. This chain links TRBV7-8 with TRBJ1-2; 9 bases are shared with TRBD1. The CDR3 runs to 13 residues. V lost 2 bases to trimming and J lost 7 bases; unmatched junction nucleotides: 2. Per the germline V gene, CDR1 is SGHVS and CDR2 is FQNEAQ. The sequenced part of the CDR3 DNA is TGTGCCAGCAGCTTAAGGACAGGGGCTGGC. It is translated as CASSLRTGAG. The entire CDR3 is CASSLRTGAGYTF.

With regard to this clone: Read sequence stops 3 residues before the CDR3 end, and the germline J gene provides the missing end. The chain combines TRBV5-5 with TRBJ2-7; 10 nucleotides match TRBD1. CDR1 is SGHKS and CDR2 is YYEKEE in the germline V gene (reference sequence). The CDR3 runs to 15 residues. The V segment lost 4 bases and the J segment 2 bases; nucleotides outside the gene matches: 6. CDR3 region: CASSLRDRGPYEQYF. CDR3 DNA (partial): TGTGCCAGCAGCCTCCGGGACAGGGGACCCTACGAG.